The 5 T cell receptor beta chains below come from one sample, sequenced in a study of T cell repertoires in cytomegalovirus infection. TCRdb ran MiXCR on the reads and lists one entry per CDR3 protein. The sample records 680,000 or so distinct CDR3 sequences, roughly a third being singletons. Sequences were obtained from PBMCs. These receptors came from a human donor in good health (CMV status not recorded). Some clones in this sample may be carry-over from other donors' samples.

This rearrangement joins TRBV3-1 to TRBJ1-1; D is unclear. CDR1 is LGHDT and CDR2 is YNNKEL in the germline V gene (reference sequence). The CDR3 runs to 13 residues. The V and J ends lost 0 bases and 1 base respectively, with 3 bases between them. CDR3 coding DNA: TGTGCCAGCAGCCAAGATGAGAACACTGAAGCTTTCTTT. Its protein product is CASSQDENTEAFF.

A few counts support this clonotype. The chain joins TRBV12-3 or TRBV12-4 to TRBJ2-7, with D tentatively TRBD1 (6 bases). The CDR3 is 14 amino acids. Trimming removed 3 bases at V and 2 bases at J, with 11 bases between. CDR3 DNA sequence: TGTGCCAGCAGTTTGGGGGCGCAGGCCTACGAGCAGTACTTC. This translates into CASSLGAQAYEQYF.

This rearrangement joins TRBV12-3 or TRBV12-4 to TRBJ2-7, with TRBD2 matching over 12 bases. Unmatched junction bases numbered 4, after V lost 5 bases and J lost 5 bases. CDR3 length: 14 residues. The CDR3 DNA reads as TGTGCCAGCAGTACTAGCGGGGGGTTCCACGAGCAGTACTTC. Translation: CASSTSGGFHEQYF.

On this clonotype itself: An end of the junction does not agree with germline; a read error may underlie this. The chain uses TRBV12-3 or TRBV12-4 and TRBJ1-5; D not resolved. This CDR3 comprises 13 residues. In nucleotides, the CDR3 is TGTGCCAGAAGTTTAAGAGGTTATCAGCCCCGGCATTTT. This encodes CARSLRGYQPRHF.

This clonotype showed up just a few times. The chain is built from TRBV12-3 or TRBV12-4 and TRBJ2-1; TRBD1 matches at 11 bases. V trimming: 7 bases; J trimming: 1 base; junction bases outside the gene matches: 6. This CDR3 has 16 residues. The CDR3 region has the DNA TGTGCCAGCACCAAGGACAGGGGGCTGTCCTACAATGAGCAGTTCTTC. It specifies CASTKDRGLSYNEQFF.